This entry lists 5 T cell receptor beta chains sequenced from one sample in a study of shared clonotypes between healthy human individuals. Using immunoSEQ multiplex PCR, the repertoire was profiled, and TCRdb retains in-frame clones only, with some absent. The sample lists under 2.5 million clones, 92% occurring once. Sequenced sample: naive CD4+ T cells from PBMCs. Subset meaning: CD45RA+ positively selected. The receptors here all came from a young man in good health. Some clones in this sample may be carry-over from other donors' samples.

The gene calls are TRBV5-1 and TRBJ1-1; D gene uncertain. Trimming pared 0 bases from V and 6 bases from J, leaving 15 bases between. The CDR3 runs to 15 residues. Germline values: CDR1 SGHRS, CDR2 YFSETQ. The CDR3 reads CASSLDVGVFAEAFF. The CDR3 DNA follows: TGCGCCAGCAGCTTGGACGTCGGGGTTTTCGCTGAAGCTTTCTTT.

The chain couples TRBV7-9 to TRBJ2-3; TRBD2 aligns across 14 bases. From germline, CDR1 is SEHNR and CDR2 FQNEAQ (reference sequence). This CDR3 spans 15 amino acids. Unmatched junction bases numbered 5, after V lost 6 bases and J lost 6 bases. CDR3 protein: CASRMGLAGADTQYF. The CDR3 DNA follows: TGTGCCAGCAGGATGGGACTAGCGGGAGCGGATACGCAGTATTTT.

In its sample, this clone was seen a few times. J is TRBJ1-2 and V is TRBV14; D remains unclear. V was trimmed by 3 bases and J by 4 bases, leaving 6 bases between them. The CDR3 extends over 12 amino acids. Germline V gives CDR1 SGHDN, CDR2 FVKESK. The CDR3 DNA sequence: TGTGCCAGCAGCCAGACTTTCTATGGCTACACCTTC. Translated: CASSQTFYGYTF. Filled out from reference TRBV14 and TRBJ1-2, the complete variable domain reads EAGVTQFPSHSVIEKGQTVTLRCDPISGHDNLYWYRRVMGKEIKFLLHFVKESKQDESGMPNNRFLAERTGGTYSTLKVQPAELEDSGVYFCASSQTFYGYTFGSGTRLTVV.

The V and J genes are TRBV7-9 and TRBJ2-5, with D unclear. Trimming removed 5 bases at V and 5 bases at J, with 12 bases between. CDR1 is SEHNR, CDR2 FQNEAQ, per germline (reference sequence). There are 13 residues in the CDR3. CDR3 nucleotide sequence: TGTGCCAGCAGCCGCCTAGGTGCTGAGACCCAGTACTTC. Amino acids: CASSRLGAETQYF.

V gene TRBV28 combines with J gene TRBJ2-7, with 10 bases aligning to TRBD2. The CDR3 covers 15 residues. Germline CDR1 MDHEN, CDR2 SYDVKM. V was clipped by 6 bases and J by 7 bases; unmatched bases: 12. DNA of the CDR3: TGTGCCAGCAGCCTACCCCTAGCGGGAGTGTGGGAGCAGTACTTC. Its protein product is CASSLPLAGVWEQYF.